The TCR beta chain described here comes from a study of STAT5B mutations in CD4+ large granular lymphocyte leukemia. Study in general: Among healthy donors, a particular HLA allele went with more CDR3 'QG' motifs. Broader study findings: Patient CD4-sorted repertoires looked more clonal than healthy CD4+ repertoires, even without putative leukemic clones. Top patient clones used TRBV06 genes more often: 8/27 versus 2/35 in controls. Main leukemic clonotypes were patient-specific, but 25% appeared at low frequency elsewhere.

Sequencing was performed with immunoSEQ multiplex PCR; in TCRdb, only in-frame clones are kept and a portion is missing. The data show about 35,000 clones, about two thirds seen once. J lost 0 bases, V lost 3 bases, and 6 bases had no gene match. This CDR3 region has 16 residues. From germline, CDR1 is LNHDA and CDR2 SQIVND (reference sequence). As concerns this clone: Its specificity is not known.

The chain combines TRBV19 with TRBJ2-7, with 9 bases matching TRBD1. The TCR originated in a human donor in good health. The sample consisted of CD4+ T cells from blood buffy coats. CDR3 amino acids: CASSMRRDRDSYEQYF. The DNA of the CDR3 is TGTGCCAGTAGTATGAGGCGGGACAGGGACTCCTACGAGCAGTACTTC. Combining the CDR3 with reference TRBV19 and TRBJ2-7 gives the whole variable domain DGGITQSPKYLFRKEGQNVTLSCEQNLNHDAMYWYRQDPGQGLRLIYYSQIVNDFQKGDIAEGYSVSREKKESFPLTVTSAQKNPTAFYLCASSMRRDRDSYEQYFGPGTRLTVT.